This T cell receptor beta chain was recovered during a study of T cell repertoires in cytomegalovirus infection. Worth noting for this clonotype: No antigen is known for it.

MiXCR, run by TCRdb on the reads, gives a single entry per CDR3 protein. The table records under 450,000 distinct CDR3 sequences, about a third of them present only once. This specimen consisted of cultured PBMCs, obtained from culture after CMV antigen stimulation. The TCR originated in a human donor in good health (CMV status not recorded). Some clones in this sample may be carry-over from other donors' samples.

CDR3 in DNA: TGTGCCAGCAGCCCGGGACTAGACCCGCAGGCTACGCATACGCAGTATTTT. Protein product: CASSPGLDPQATHTQYF. The chain carries TRBV7-9 and TRBJ2-3; 8 bases line up with TRBD2. V shed 5 bases, J shed 7 bases, and the junction held 17 bases outside the gene matches. In germline, CDR1 is SEHNR, CDR2 FQNEAQ (reference sequence). The CDR3 totals 17 residues.